The T cell receptor beta chain under discussion was sequenced for a study of tissue T cells after allogeneic stem cell transplantation. Study-wide results and caveats: Shared clones across patients were few; motif clustering revealed tissue-specific shared signatures.

Comments on this clone: Its antigen is unknown. Gene names follow the mouse nomenclature. The sequenced fragment ends 1 residue before the CDR3 boundary, so the rest is inferred from the germline J gene.

Time point specified: mouse harvest day 7 after allogeneic transplant. The graft held 10^6 splenic CD5+ T cells and 10^7 T-cell-depleted bone marrow cells. B6 (H2b) cells into BALB/c (H2d) mice; tissues taken at day 7 or 14. The CDR3 has 13 amino acids. V lost 5 bases to trimming and J lost 0 bases, with 8 bases between them. Germline lookup yields CDR1 KGHPV and CDR2 FQNQEV (reference sequence). Using immunoSEQ multiplex PCR, the repertoire was profiled, and TCRdb retains in-frame clones only, with some absent. The table has fewer than 10,000 clones, under 55% seen once. The rearrangement joins TRBV26 to TRBJ2-7; perhaps TRBD1 as D (5 bases). The TCR was taken from a female BALB/c mouse given C57BL/6 T cells with graft-versus-host disease after an allogeneic hematopoietic cell transplant. Sequencing was performed on gut tissue. The CDR3 reads CASSYRSSYEQYF. The part of the CDR3 DNA that was read is TGTGCCAGCAGTTACAGGAGCTCCTATGAACAGTAC.